This T cell receptor (beta chain) comes out of a study of tumor-infiltrating lymphocytes in oesophageal squamous cell carcinoma. Trimming stripped 3 bases from V and 1 base from J, with 12 bases between. This CDR3 contains 15 residues. Germline V gene data show CDR1 as SGHTA and CDR2 as FQGNSA. One entry per CDR3 protein, called by TCRdb with MiXCR from the PCR reads. The sample contains 10,000 to 15,000 distinct CDR3 sequences, roughly 54% of which appear only once. The TCR was taken from a female donor with esophageal squamous cell carcinoma. The J gene is TRBJ1-1, the V gene TRBV7-2; tentative D call: TRBD1 (6 bases). Material: esophageal tumor tissue. The CDR3 loop reads CASSFSGQPNTEAFF. The DNA for the CDR3 is TGTGCCAGCAGCTTTTCTGGACAGCCGAACACTGAAGCTTTCTTT.